Listed here are 23 T cell receptor beta chains from one sample, sequenced in a study of cytomegalovirus exposure and HLA in healthy donors (dated by TCRdb to 2016 to 2017). The library came from the immunoSEQ multiplex PCR assay. A mixture of 60 forward primers for TCR Vbeta segments and 13 reverse primers for TCR Jbeta segments was used in the multiplex PCR. Drawn from immuneACCESS, this table holds only the in-frame rearrangements with V and J called that TCRdb kept. Clones are partly lost; checked studies trace under half to an unresolved V gene and leave the rest unexplained. The sample table records under 200,000 clones; roughly 72% of these occur just once. About 2.1% of the sample rests with the top ten. Sequencing was done on a sample of PBMCs. These receptors were obtained from a woman aged 25 to 39 in good health and CMV-seropositive.

The chain has TRBV9 and TRBJ1-3; D gene ambiguous. The CDR3 consists of 15 residues. Trimming cost V 2 bases and J 2 bases, with 11 bases left between them. CDR1 and CDR2 from the germline V gene are SGDLS and YYNGEE. CDR3: CASSVDPNTGNTIYF. For the CDR3, the DNA is TGTGCCAGCAGCGTCGATCCAAACACTGGAAACACCATATATTTT.

The V gene is TRBV7-6, the J gene TRBJ1-3; no definite D call. The CDR3 loop spans 14 amino acids. Trimming left V 4 bases short and J 2 bases short, with 9 bases between. Germline values: CDR1 SGHVS, CDR2 FNYEAQ. CDR3 in amino acids: CASSSLNTGNTIYF. The DNA for the CDR3 is TGTGCCAGCAGCTCGTTAAATACTGGAAACACCATATATTTT.

This clone was found once. The chain combines TRBV11-2 with TRBJ2-7, with TRBD2 matching 8 bases. This CDR3 is built from 14 residues. J was trimmed by 3 bases and V by 8 bases; bases with no gene match: 9. Germline V lookup: CDR1 SGHAT, CDR2 FQNNGV. The CDR3 region has the DNA TGTGCCAGCCGGGGGGGTCAGGGAAACTACGAGCAGTACTTC. It is translated as CASRGGQGNYEQYF.

The J gene is TRBJ2-7, the V gene TRBV19; no definite D call. The CDR3 sequence is 14 residues long. Trimming left V 9 bases short and J 0 bases short, with 15 bases between. The germline V gene encodes CDR1 LNHDA and CDR2 SQIVND (reference sequence). CDR3 DNA sequence: TGTGCCAGCGCCCGAGACACGAACTCCTACGAGCAGTACTTC. Protein product: CASARDTNSYEQYF.

The genes are TRBV19 and TRBJ2-5; 9 bases fit TRBD2. The CDR3 is made up of 16 amino acids. V was clipped by 0 bases and J by 1 base; unmatched bases: 3. CDR1 LNHDA and CDR2 SQIVND come from the germline V gene (reference sequence). The CDR3 is CASSIEAGGVQETQYF. As DNA, the CDR3 is TGTGCCAGTAGTATAGAAGCGGGGGGTGTCCAAGAGACCCAGTACTTC.

This clone was counted between two and nine times. The V gene is TRBV28, the J gene TRBJ2-2; D unclear. The V end was cut by 1 base, the J end by 6 bases, with 3 bases between. The CDR3 runs to 12 residues. From germline, CDR1 is MDHEN and CDR2 SYDVKM. CDR3 region: CASSLFSGELFF. DNA for the CDR3: TGTGCCAGCAGTTTATTCTCCGGGGAGCTGTTTTTT.

This chain joins TRBV5-1 and TRBJ2-1, with a possible D match to TRBD2 (6 bases). V was trimmed by 4 bases and J by 6 bases, leaving 14 bases between them. The germline gives CDR1 SGHRS, CDR2 YFSETQ. The CDR3 consists of 14 residues. DNA of the CDR3: TGCGCCAGCAGCGACCAGGGAGGAATCAATGAGCAGTTCTTC. Translated, it gives CASSDQGGINEQFF. The full variable domain, its missing parts supplied by reference TRBV5-1 and TRBJ2-1, is KAGVTQTPRYLIKTRGQQVTLSCSPISGHRSVSWYQQTPGQGLQFLFEYFSETQRNKGNFPGRFSGRQFSNSRSEMNVSTLELGDSALYLCASSDQGGINEQFFGPGTRLTVL.

The J gene is TRBJ2-3, the V gene TRBV9; 8 bases are shared with TRBD2. CDR3 length equals 16 residues. The V gene's germline CDR1 is SGDLS and CDR2 YYNGEE. V shed 4 bases and J 2 bases; nucleotides not matched to a gene: 9. This chain's CDR3 is CASSPRIAGSTDTQYF. In nucleotides, the CDR3 is TGTGCCAGCAGCCCCAGGATAGCGGGATCCACAGATACGCAGTATTTT.

This clone was recorded once. The rearrangement links TRBV4-3 to TRBJ2-1, with D possibly TRBD2 on 6 matching bases. The germline V and J ends were trimmed by 2 bases and 4 bases, with 24 bases remaining between them. The germline gives CDR1 LGHNA, CDR2 YSLEER. This CDR3 has 19 amino acids. CDR3 sequence: CASSQRSGHAGGIYNEQFF. DNA for the CDR3: TGCGCCAGCAGCCAACGATCGGGCCACGCCGGGGGTATATACAATGAGCAGTTCTTC.

The chain employs TRBV28 and TRBJ2-7, with 10 bases aligning to TRBD1. The length of the CDR3 is 14 residues. Trimming cost V 10 bases and J 5 bases; bases outside gene matches: 11. In germline, CDR1 is MDHEN, CDR2 SYDVKM. The CDR3 sequence is CATLSDRGRDEQYF. The CDR3 DNA sequence: TGTGCCACCCTCAGCGACAGGGGGCGCGACGAGCAGTACTTC.

The chain is built from TRBV29-1 and TRBJ2-5; TRBD1 matches at 12 bases. Germline trimming cut 4 bases from V and 4 bases from J; bases unmatched to any gene: 7. The CDR3 has 15 residues. Germline CDR1 SQVTM, CDR2 ANQGSEA. CDR3 DNA sequence: TGCAGCGTTGGGACCGGGACAGGGGGCTTAGAGACCCAGTACTTC. This sequence encodes CSVGTGTGGLETQYF.

This clone was recorded only once. The rearrangement links TRBV5-6 to TRBJ2-3, with D possibly matching TRBD2 (5 bases). Trimming removed 3 bases from V and 7 bases from J, with 12 bases in between. The CDR3 spans 13 residues. CDR1 and CDR2 (germline): SGHDT, YYEEEE. This CDR3 is CASSSEGFYTQYF. As DNA, the CDR3 is TGTGCCAGCAGCTCAGAGGGATTTTATACGCAGTATTTT.

The genes are TRBV5-4 and TRBJ1-1; 7 nucleotides align to TRBD1. Trimming removed 4 bases from V and 1 base from J; junction bases left unmatched: 4. The CDR3 is 14 amino acids. CDR1 is SGHNT and CDR2 is YYREEE in the germline V gene (reference sequence). The CDR3 sequence: CASSERQGNTEAFF. As DNA, the CDR3 is TGTGCCAGCAGCGAGAGACAGGGGAACACTGAAGCTTTCTTT. Drawing the rest from reference TRBV5-4 and TRBJ1-1, the complete variable domain is ETGVTQSPTHLIKTRGQQVTLRCSSQSGHNTVSWYQQALGQGPQFIFQYYREEENGRGNFPPRFSGLQFPNYSSELNVNALELDDSALYLCASSERQGNTEAFFGQGTRLTVV.

The V and J genes are TRBV2 and TRBJ1-5, with 9 bases lining up with TRBD1. Germline trimming cut 6 bases from V and 4 bases from J; bases unmatched to any gene: 7. CDR1 is SNHLY, CDR2 FYNNEI, per germline. This CDR3 is 15 amino acids long. The CDR3 here is CASRRGQGQNQPQHF. The CDR3 DNA follows: TGTGCCAGCAGGAGGGGACAGGGACAGAATCAGCCCCAGCATTTT.

This sequence joins TRBV19 and TRBJ1-1, with D uncertain. Trimming cost V 2 bases and J 1 base, with 5 bases left between them. Germline assignment: CDR1 LNHDA and CDR2 SQIVND (reference sequence). CDR3 size: 13 residues. The CDR3, as DNA: TGTGCCAGTAGTATATCATCGAACACTGAAGCTTTCTTT. Translation: CASSISSNTEAFF.

The chain combines TRBV6-1 with TRBJ1-2; 8 nucleotides agree with TRBD1. The ends lost 6 bases at V and 5 bases at J; junction bases unmatched: 2. The germline CDR1 and CDR2 sequences are MNHNS and SASEGT. The CDR3 sequence is 12 residues long. DNA for the CDR3: TGTGCCAGCAGGACAGGGGTGTATGGCTACACCTTC. Protein: CASRTGVYGYTF.

This chain links TRBV5-1 with TRBJ2-5, with 13 nucleotides matching TRBD2. The trim removed 7 bases at V and 1 base at J, leaving 4 bases unmatched. The V gene's germline CDR1 is SGHRS and CDR2 YFSETQ. The CDR3 runs to 15 residues. The CDR3 bases are TGCGCCAGCCATACTAGCGGGGGGGCCCAAGAGACCCAGTACTTC. This codes for CASHTSGGAQETQYF. Variable domain in full (rest from reference TRBV5-1 and TRBJ2-5): KAGVTQTPRYLIKTRGQQVTLSCSPISGHRSVSWYQQTPGQGLQFLFEYFSETQRNKGNFPGRFSGRQFSNSRSEMNVSTLELGDSALYLCASHTSGGAQETQYFGPGTRLLVL.

The sample holds a few counts of this clone. The chain uses TRBV19 and TRBJ1-5; possible D gene TRBD1, 5 bases. Germline lookup yields CDR1 LNHDA and CDR2 SQIVND (reference sequence). The V gene lost 4 bases and the J gene lost 5 bases, with 12 bases spanning the gap. The CDR3 extends over 14 amino acids. The CDR3 reads CASSTDSFYQPQHF. The CDR3 nucleotides read TGTGCCAGTAGTACCGACAGTTTTTATCAGCCCCAGCATTTT.

The rearrangement joins TRBV5-4 to TRBJ1-2, with 8 bases lining up with TRBD1. This CDR3 region has 13 residues. The germline V gene has CDR1 SGHNT and CDR2 YYREEE (reference sequence). Trimming took 0 bases from V and 8 from J; bases not matched to a gene: 3. The CDR3 sequence: CASSLGQGIGYTF. The CDR3, as DNA: TGTGCCAGCAGCTTGGGACAGGGGATAGGCTACACCTTC.

This clone was counted between two and nine times. This sequence joins TRBV12-5 and TRBJ1-1, with 7 bases matching TRBD1. From germline, CDR1 is LGHNT and CDR2 FRNRAP. CDR3 length: 15 residues. J lost 0 bases, V lost 1 base, and 2 bases had no gene match. The CDR3 sequence: CASGLGQGLNTEAFF. CDR3 DNA: TGTGCTAGTGGTTTGGGACAGGGCCTGAACACTGAAGCTTTCTTT.

V usage is TRBV2 and J usage is TRBJ2-1; D is ambiguous. Trimming pared 3 bases from V and 1 base from J, leaving 4 bases between. The length of the CDR3 is 13 residues. Germline loops: CDR1 SNHLY, CDR2 FYNNEI. CDR3 DNA sequence: TGTGCCAGCAGTGACCTATCCTACAATGAGCAGTTCTTC. This sequence encodes CASSDLSYNEQFF. Filled out from reference TRBV2 and TRBJ2-1, the complete variable domain reads EPEVTQTPSHQVTQMGQEVILRCVPISNHLYFYWYRQILGQKVEFLVSFYNNEISEKSEIFDDQFSVERPDGSNFTLKIRSTKLEDSAMYFCASSDLSYNEQFFGPGTRLTVL.

The J gene is TRBJ2-7, the V gene TRBV28; 8 bases agree with TRBD2. The germline V gene encodes CDR1 MDHEN and CDR2 SYDVKM. The CDR3 has 15 amino acids. V dropped 11 bases and J dropped 3; count of bases not matched to a gene: 15. The chain's CDR3 is CACLRRLAGIYEQYF. In DNA, the CDR3 is TGTGCCTGCCTGCGAAGGTTAGCGGGGATCTACGAGCAGTACTTC.

This clone was recorded once. The chain carries TRBV11-3 and TRBJ1-1; 10 bases are shared with TRBD1. This CDR3 spans 14 amino acids. Germline V gene data show CDR1 as SGHNT and CDR2 as YENEEA. V shed 5 bases, J shed 6 bases, and the junction held 6 bases outside the gene matches. Written as DNA, the CDR3 is TGTGCCAGCAGCAGACGAGGGACAGGGGCTGAAGCTTTCTTT. It translates to CASSRRGTGAEAFF.